The subject of this entry is one T cell receptor (beta chain). Study processing details: Amplification from reference gene primers served as the basis for estimated nucleated cell counts. Assay used: immunoSEQ multiplex PCR; TCRdb lists only in-frame clones, some missing. Clone size and the V and J calls come from that table; the DNA yielded D and trimming. Of a few hundred thousand clones listed, approximately 86% are singletons. Trimming took 2 bases from V and 1 from J, leaving 7 bases between them. Germline V gene data show CDR1 as MNHNS and CDR2 as SASEGT. The CDR3 is 14 amino acids. The source of the sample is a study of blood T cell repertoires in COVID-19. Study-level information: COVID-19 samples, acute and convalescent, were from the United States, Italy and Spain.

The chain has TRBV6-1 and TRBJ2-3, with D unclear. Sequencing was performed on peripheral blood. This clonotype originated in a woman aged 45-60 years who had recovered from COVID-19. CDR3 region: CASSELFGTDTQYF. The CDR3, as DNA: TGTGCCAGCAGTGAACTGTTTGGCACAGATACGCAGTATTTT.